This T cell receptor beta chain is drawn from a study of T cells in Graves' hyperthyroidism and ophthalmopathy. Germline lookup yields CDR1 SEHNR and CDR2 FQNEAQ (reference sequence). With 3 bases removed from V and 0 bases from J, the gap between germline ends came to 8 bases. The CDR3 consists of 15 residues. Using RNA transcripts as the source, TCR beta CDR3 regions were amplified. Initially, a first-round RT-PCR of the TCR CDR3 employed the HTBI primer set. TCRdb itself ran the multiplex PCR reads through MiXCR, one entry per CDR3 protein. This sample has 350,000 or so distinct CDR3 sequences, with about 18% found just once.

J is TRBJ2-2 and V is TRBV7-9; no firm D call. This receptor was obtained from a woman in her 30s with Graves' hyperthyroidism that later progressed to Graves' ophthalmopathy. Sequencing used blood. Here the CDR3 DNA reads TGTGCCAGCAGCTTTGCCCGGTCGAACACCGGGGAGCTGTTTTTT. Encoded protein: CASSFARSNTGELFF.